This TCR beta chain was captured by sequencing in a study of regulatory T cells in long-lasting Graves disease. Study-level points and caveats: Persistent Graves' patients had lower TCR diversity than newly diagnosed ones.

The CDR3 length is 14 residues. Germline CDR1 SGHTA, CDR2 FQGNSA. V gave up 1 base and J gave up 6 bases, with 11 bases separating them. This clonotype was counted many times. Antigen specificity is unknown. Regarding time point: newly diagnosed GD, antithyroid drugs for less than 3 months. The authors made the TCR library using RNA they extracted from PBMCs. EDTA tubes collected 9 to 9.5 milliliters of peripheral blood. According to the study, TCR beta libraries were built with iRepertoire HTBI primers and CDR3-region Arm-PCR. TCRdb processed the multiplex PCR reads anew with MiXCR; each CDR3 protein has one entry. The sample gives roughly 400,000 distinct CDR3 sequences, about 17% of which show up once; about a quarter is in the top ten. The same specimen was also included in a second study, on T cells in Graves' hyperthyroidism and ophthalmopathy. That paper states: Each diagnosis was grounded in clinical symptoms, serum thyroxine and TRAb, thyroid ultrasound, and orbital computed tomography.

This chain joins TRBV7-2 and TRBJ2-3; tentatively, D is TRBD2 (5 bases). Sequenced material: peripheral blood mononuclear cells (PBMCs), taken at new diagnosis, from a patient treated with antithyroid drugs. The receptor comes from a woman aged 18-29 years with Graves disease. The CDR3 sequence: CASSLVLGGDTQYF. The CDR3 region has the DNA TGTGCCAGCAGCTTAGTCTTGGGCGGGGATACGCAGTATTTT. The whole variable domain, remainder taken from reference TRBV7-2 and TRBJ2-3, is GAGVSQSPSNKVTEKGKDVELRCDPISGHTALYWYRQSLGQGLEFLIYFQGNSAPDKSGLPSDRFSAERTGGSVSTLTIQRTQQEDSAVYLCASSLVLGGDTQYFGPGTRLTVL.